What follows is one TCR beta chain and its context. The antigen remains undetermined. Looked up from germline, CDR1 is SGHNT and CDR2 is YENEEA. This CDR3 region has 12 residues. V shed 6 bases, J shed 6 bases, and the junction held 4 bases outside the gene matches. Amplification used 60 Vbeta primers and 13 Jbeta primers. Data came from immunoSEQ multiplex PCR; TCRdb stores just in-frame clones and leaves some out. The table lists some 74,000 clones, 60% to 75% of them singletons. The record originates from a study of cytomegalovirus exposure and HLA in healthy donors. Study context: Across under 450 genotyped donors, 81% landed in the Caucasian-associated ancestry cluster. Study-level findings and limits: Presence/absence analysis assumed near-uniform sequencing depth across donors. It was reported in a later analysis that an Asian-associated ancestry cluster showed fewer N-insertions than the approximately 700-donor mean. In vitro testing confirmed a few CMV-associated chains as specific for CMV antigens.

The source material was PBMCs. The rearrangement joins TRBV11-3 to TRBJ1-1, with 7 bases identical to TRBD1. The origin of this receptor is a middle-aged man in good health and CMV-seropositive. The CDR3 coding sequence is TGTGCCAGCAGTAACAGGGGCTCTGAAGCTTTCTTT. This sequence encodes CASSNRGSEAFF.